This T cell receptor beta chain stems from a study of radiation and T cells in renal cell carcinoma. Whole-study findings and limits: In blood, top tumor clones expanded by 2 weeks, shrinking by 4.

Time point of the sample: blood 2 weeks post-SBRT. The treatment is: 15 Gy SBRT to primary tumor, nephrectomy 4 weeks later. The tumor was a clear cell renal cell carcinoma. This table comes from immunoSEQ multiplex PCR, and its TCRdb copy is limited to in-frame clones, with some not included. The sample lists about 60,000 clones; roughly four fifths were seen once. Regarding this clone: Antigen unknown.

The sample was blood, taken from a patient whose treatment included radiotherapy and nephrectomy. The clonotype originates from a man in his sixties with renal cell carcinoma.

The CDR3 nucleotides are TGTGCCTGGAGTCTAATCCGCGGCTCTCATAGCAATCAGCCCCAGCATTTT. The encoded protein is CAWSLIRGSHSNQPQHF. The chain combines TRBV30 with TRBJ1-5, with no clear D. This CDR3 contains 17 residues. Germline V lookup: CDR1 GTSNPN, CDR2 SVGIG (reference sequence). V lost 2 bases, J lost 0 bases, and 17 bases lay in between.